The 13 T cell receptor beta chains below come from one sample, sequenced in a study of OX40 agonist ivuxolimab in advanced cancers. The assay was immunoSEQ multiplex PCR, and TCRdb's table has in-frame clones only and misses some. The sample lists 70,000 to 90,000 clones, roughly nine tenths occurring once. Specimen: CD4+ or CD8+ T cells sorted from blood, collected in a trial of the OX40 agonist ivuxolimab. The receptors come from an adult with an advanced solid tumor such as melanoma, head and neck, liver or kidney cancer.

This clone was detected only once. The chain carries TRBV11-2 and TRBJ2-1, with 10 bases identical to TRBD2. V lost 2 bases, J lost 7 bases, and 8 bases stayed unmatched. This CDR3 has 16 amino acids. Germline assignment: CDR1 SGHAT and CDR2 FQNNGV. This CDR3 is CASSLIASGGINEQFF. The DNA for the CDR3 is TGTGCCAGCAGCTTAATCGCTAGCGGGGGAATTAATGAGCAGTTCTTC.

The chain carries TRBV27 and TRBJ1-4; D unclear. The CDR3 covers 14 residues. Looked up from germline, CDR1 is MNHEY and CDR2 is SMNVEV (reference sequence). The ends were cut back, 1 base at V and 7 bases at J, with 10 bases in the middle. The CDR3 nucleotides are TGTGCCAGCAGTTTATTATCGGGAGGTGAAAAACTGTTTTTT. Translated, it gives CASSLLSGGEKLFF.

The chain uses TRBV7-9 and TRBJ2-4; 8 bases line up with TRBD2. The V gene's germline CDR1 is SEHNR and CDR2 FQNEAQ (reference sequence). The V segment lost 0 bases and the J segment 3 bases; nucleotides outside the gene matches: 7. The CDR3 sequence is 17 residues long. Written as DNA, the CDR3 is TGTGCCAGCAGCTTAGCTAGAGCGGGGGTTGGCAAAAACATTCAGTACTTC. Its translation: CASSLARAGVGKNIQYF.

This clone was found once. In DNA form, the CDR3 reads TGTGCCAGCAGCTTTGGGACCAGCGATTATGGCTACACCTTC. The encoded protein is CASSFGTSDYGYTF. V gene TRBV7-9 combines with J gene TRBJ1-2; weak D call: TRBD1 (5 bases). CDR3 size: 14 residues. The germline V gene has CDR1 SEHNR and CDR2 FQNEAQ (reference sequence). Trimming shortened V by 3 bases and J by 5 bases, and 13 bases separated the two germline ends.

This clone has only one observation. This rearrangement joins TRBV11-2 to TRBJ2-3; no reliable D call. CDR3 length: 14 amino acids. Looked up from germline, CDR1 is SGHAT and CDR2 is FQNNGV. V lost 2 bases, J lost 3 bases, and 9 bases lay in between. The CDR3 protein is CASSLIGGTDTQYF. The CDR3 DNA reads as TGTGCCAGCAGCTTAATAGGCGGAACAGATACGCAGTATTTT.

This chain uses TRBV6-6 with TRBJ1-5; unclear D gene. The CDR3 contains 14 residues. Trimming left V 1 base short and J 3 bases short, with 7 bases between. Germline CDR1 MNHNY, CDR2 SVGAGI (reference sequence). CDR3 coding DNA: TGTGCCAGCAGTTACTTATGGGACAATCAGCCCCAGCATTTT. Protein: CASSYLWDNQPQHF.

This chain uses TRBV7-9 with TRBJ1-1; D is undetermined. Germline assignment: CDR1 SEHNR and CDR2 FQNEAQ (reference sequence). The CDR3 runs 13 residues. Trimming cost V 6 bases and J 10 bases, with 18 bases left between them. The CDR3 spells CASSHTRDPGAFF. The CDR3 DNA sequence: TGTGCCAGCAGTCACACTCGGGATCCAGGAGCTTTCTTT.

Within the sample, this clone is medium-sized (0.01 to 0.1%). The chain has TRBV10-3 and TRBJ1-1; D possibly corresponds to TRBD1 (6 bases). The CDR3 has 15 residues. Germline-derived CDR1 and CDR2 are ENHRY and SYGVKD. V lost 3 bases and J lost 0, with 11 bases in between. The CDR3 region has the DNA TGTGCCATCAGTGACAGGAGACAGGTGAACACTGAAGCTTTCTTT. It yields the protein CAISDRRQVNTEAFF.

The chain couples TRBV27 to TRBJ2-7; D is unresolved. The CDR3 is 15 residues long. V lost 2 bases to trimming and J lost 1 base, with 12 bases between them. The germline CDR1 and CDR2 sequences are MNHEY and SMNVEV (reference sequence). CDR3 loop: CASSLAPDGSYEQYF. As DNA, the CDR3 is TGTGCCAGCAGTTTAGCCCCGGACGGGTCCTACGAGCAGTACTTC.

The chain uses TRBV5-3 and TRBJ1-1, with a weak D call TRBD1 (5 bases). TRBV5-3 qualifies as an ORF whose function is uncertain. V lost 8 bases and J 1 base, leaving 12 bases between the germline ends. This CDR3 is built from 13 residues. The CDR3 here is CASSATANTEAFF. CDR3 DNA sequence: TGTGCCAGCAGCGCGACAGCGAACACTGAAGCTTTCTTT.

V gene TRBV6-5 combines with J gene TRBJ2-3; TRBD1 or TRBD2 may be the D gene (5 bases each). V lost 2 bases and J lost 5, with 14 bases in between. This CDR3 contains 15 residues. Germline CDR1 MNHEY, CDR2 SVGAGI. The CDR3 nucleotides are TGTGCCAGCAGTTACGTCGGGCTGGGGGTAGATACGCAGTATTTT. Its protein is CASSYVGLGVDTQYF.

The chain employs TRBV15 and TRBJ2-5, with D possibly being TRBD1 (6 bases). V lost 1 base, J lost 5 bases, and 14 bases lay in between. Germline lookup yields CDR1 LNHNV and CDR2 YYDKDF (reference sequence). This CDR3 comprises 15 residues. The CDR3 DNA follows: TGTGCCACCAGCAGAGCAACAGGGATCTTGGAGACCCAGTACTTC. It is translated as CATSRATGILETQYF.

The V call is TRBV6-1, the J call TRBJ2-1, with a possible D match to TRBD2 (6 bases). CDR1 and CDR2 from the germline V gene are MNHNS and SASEGT. The length of the CDR3 is 15 residues. The V end was cut by 4 bases, the J end by 7 bases, with 17 bases between. The CDR3 loop is CASSVVAEGRNEQFF. Written as DNA, the CDR3 is TGTGCCAGCAGTGTGGTAGCGGAGGGGAGGAATGAGCAGTTCTTC.